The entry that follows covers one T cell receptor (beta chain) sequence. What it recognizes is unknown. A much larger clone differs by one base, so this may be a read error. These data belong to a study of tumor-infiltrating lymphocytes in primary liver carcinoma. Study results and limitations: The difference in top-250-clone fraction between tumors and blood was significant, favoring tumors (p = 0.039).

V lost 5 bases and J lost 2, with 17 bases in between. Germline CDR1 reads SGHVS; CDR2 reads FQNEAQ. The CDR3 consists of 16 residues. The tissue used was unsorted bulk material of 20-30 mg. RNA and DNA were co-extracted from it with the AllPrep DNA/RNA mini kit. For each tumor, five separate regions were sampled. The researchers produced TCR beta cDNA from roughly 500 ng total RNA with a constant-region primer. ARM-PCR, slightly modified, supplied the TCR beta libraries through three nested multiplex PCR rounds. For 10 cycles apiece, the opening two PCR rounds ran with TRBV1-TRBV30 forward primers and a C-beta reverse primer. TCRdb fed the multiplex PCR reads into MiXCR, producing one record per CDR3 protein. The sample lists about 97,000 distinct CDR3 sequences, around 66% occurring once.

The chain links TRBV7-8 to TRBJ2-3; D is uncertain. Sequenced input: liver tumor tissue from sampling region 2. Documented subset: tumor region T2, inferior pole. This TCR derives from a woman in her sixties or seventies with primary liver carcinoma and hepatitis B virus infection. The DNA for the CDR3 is TGTGCCAGCAGCCCCTTGTGGGGAACAAACACAGATACGCAGTATTTT. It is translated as CASSPLWGTNTDTQYF.